A single sample gave rise to the 22 T cell receptor beta chains below, sequenced in a study of blood T cell repertoires in COVID-19. Generated by immunoSEQ multiplex PCR, the TCRdb table keeps only in-frame clones and is missing some. The data contain approximately 94,000 clones, around four fifths of them singletons. Sequencing used peripheral blood. The receptors shown here come from a man aged 50-59 years with active or convalescent COVID-19.

This clone came up once. The DNA of the CDR3 is TGTGCCAGCAGCCTGGAGGGAGGCGGCACTGAAGCTTTCTTT. This translates into CASSLEGGGTEAFF. The chain is built from TRBV5-6 and TRBJ1-1; D is undetermined. Trimming left V 4 bases short and J 4 bases short, with 14 bases between. From germline, CDR1 is SGHDT and CDR2 YYEEEE. This CDR3 contains 14 residues.

The V call is TRBV12-3 or TRBV12-4, the J call TRBJ2-5, with a possible D match to TRBD1 (6 bases). This CDR3 contains 13 residues. The germline V and J ends were trimmed by 6 bases and 4 bases, with 12 bases remaining between them. The CDR3 region has the DNA TGTGCCAGCAGCACTGCGACAGGAGAGACCCAGTACTTC. This codes for CASSTATGETQYF.

The chain has TRBV11-3 and TRBJ2-2; D is perhaps TRBD2 (5 bases). Germline CDR1 reads SGHNT; CDR2 reads YENEEA. Trimming cost V 7 bases and J 5 bases, with 14 bases left between them. CDR3 length: 14 residues. The CDR3: CASTPSRVTGELFF. CDR3 sequence (DNA): TGTGCCAGCACCCCGTCGCGGGTTACCGGGGAGCTGTTTTTT.

The chain combines TRBV29-1 with TRBJ1-1; no firm D call. The CDR3 covers 11 residues. V was trimmed by 6 bases and J by 1 base, leaving 6 bases between them. Germline V gene sequence: CDR1 SQVTM, CDR2 ANQGSEA. This CDR3 reads CSVRENTEAFF. The CDR3 region has the DNA TGCAGCGTGAGGGAGAACACTGAAGCTTTCTTT.

In this sample, this clone turned up once. This chain links TRBV6-1 with TRBJ1-6, with 8 bases aligning to TRBD1. V gave up 2 bases and J gave up 7 bases; unmatched junction bases: 1. Per germline, CDR1 MNHNS and CDR2 SASEGT. CDR3 length equals 14 residues. The CDR3 reads CASSERQGNSPLHF. The CDR3 DNA is TGTGCCAGCAGTGAAAGACAGGGGAATTCACCCCTCCACTTT.

The J gene is TRBJ1-4, the V gene TRBV7-9, with D possibly matching TRBD1 (6 bases). The CDR3 is 15 amino acids. Germline CDR1 is SEHNR and CDR2 is FQNEAQ (reference sequence). Trimming cost V 5 bases and J 4 bases, with 14 bases left between them. DNA for the CDR3: TGTGCCAGCAGCCCACCGGGACAACTTAATGAAAAACTGTTTTTT. It translates to CASSPPGQLNEKLFF.

The chain combines TRBV6-1 with TRBJ2-6; maybe TRBD1 (5 bases). In germline, CDR1 is MNHNS, CDR2 SASEGT. CDR3 length equals 17 residues. V lost 1 base and J lost 0, with 10 bases in between. CDR3 nucleotides: TGTGCCAGCAGTGAAGGTGACAGACCCTCTGGGGCCAACGTCCTGACTTTC. Amino acids: CASSEGDRPSGANVLTF.

This clone is a singleton in its sample. The rearrangement links TRBV7-9 to TRBJ1-1, with 8 bases that match TRBD1. CDR1 and CDR2 (germline): SEHNR, FQNEAQ (reference sequence). This CDR3 is 14 amino acids long. With V trimmed by 5 bases and J by 3 bases, 5 bases remained unmatched. In DNA form, the CDR3 reads TGTGCCAGCAGCCTCGGACAGGGATACACTGAAGCTTTCTTT. This sequence encodes CASSLGQGYTEAFF.

The genes are TRBV11-1 and TRBJ1-1, with 8 bases matching TRBD1. The CDR3 contains 14 residues. V lost 1 base and J lost 3; bases outside the gene matches: 1. Per germline, CDR1 SGHAT and CDR2 FQDESV (reference sequence). In nucleotides, the CDR3 is TGTGCCAGCAGCTTAGGACAGGGGCACACTGAAGCTTTCTTT. Amino acids: CASSLGQGHTEAFF.

J is TRBJ1-5 and V is TRBV7-8; a possible D gene is TRBD1 (6 bases). CDR3 size: 13 residues. V shed 1 base and J shed 11 bases, with 12 bases lying between them. In germline, CDR1 is SGHVS, CDR2 FQNEAQ. CDR3 in amino acids: CASSLEGRGSQHF. The CDR3 nucleotides read TGTGCCAGCAGCTTAGAGGGCAGGGGATCCCAGCATTTT.

The chain combines TRBV6-5 with TRBJ2-4; 7 nucleotides line up with TRBD1. V lost 4 bases and J lost 9; bases outside the gene matches: 12. This CDR3 spans 15 amino acids. Germline V CDR1 and CDR2: MNHEY, SVGAGI. CDR3 loop: CASSSIGATGRIQYF. The DNA for the CDR3 is TGTGCCAGCAGTTCAATCGGCGCGACAGGGCGCATTCAGTACTTC.

This clone was seen just once. The chain couples TRBV30 to TRBJ2-2; possibly TRBD2 for D (6 bases). V lost 0 bases, J lost 6 bases, and 14 bases lay in between. The CDR3 is made up of 15 amino acids. Germline-derived CDR1 and CDR2 are GTSNPN and SVGIG (reference sequence). CDR3: CAWSVPGGLAGELFF. For the CDR3, the DNA is TGTGCCTGGAGTGTACCAGGAGGGCTAGCCGGGGAGCTGTTTTTT.

The genes are TRBV5-6 and TRBJ2-3, with 12 nucleotides matching TRBD2. This CDR3 is built from 15 residues. With V trimmed by 4 bases and J by 3 bases, 3 bases remained unmatched. CDR1 is SGHDT, CDR2 YYEEEE, per germline. CDR3 sequence: CASSHLAGGTDTQYF. As DNA, the CDR3 is TGTGCCAGCAGCCACCTAGCGGGAGGGACAGATACGCAGTATTTT.

CDR3 in amino acids: CASSYRQFYEQYF. The CDR3 DNA reads as TGTGCCAGCAGTTACCGACAGTTCTACGAGCAGTACTTC. This rearrangement joins TRBV6-5 to TRBJ2-7, with a tentative D call TRBD1 (5 bases). Germline lookup yields CDR1 MNHEY and CDR2 SVGAGI. With 2 bases removed from V and 3 bases from J, the gap between germline ends came to 8 bases. This CDR3 has 13 amino acids.

This clone was counted between two and nine times. The J gene is TRBJ2-7, the V gene TRBV7-2, with D maybe TRBD2 (5 bases). The V end was cut by 1 base, the J end by 0 bases, with 13 bases between. Germline loops: CDR1 SGHTA, CDR2 FQGNSA. The CDR3 contains 16 residues. The CDR3 coding sequence is TGTGCCAGCAGCTTAGAAGGTAGTAGCGCCTCCTACGAGCAGTACTTC. This sequence encodes CASSLEGSSASYEQYF. The full variable domain, with the rest looked up from reference TRBV7-2 and TRBJ2-7, is GAGVSQSPSNKVTEKGKDVELRCDPISGHTALYWYRQSLGQGLEFLIYFQGNSAPDKSGLPSDRFSAERTGGSVSTLTIQRTQQEDSAVYLCASSLEGSSASYEQYFGPGTRLTVT.

This clone appeared once. The chain is built from TRBV5-4 and TRBJ2-5; 12 bases match TRBD2. Trimming cost V 4 bases and J 5 bases; bases outside gene matches: 6. The germline V gene has CDR1 SGHNT and CDR2 YYREEE (reference sequence). This CDR3 has 15 amino acids. The CDR3: CASSMTSGRSETQYF. CDR3 coding DNA: TGTGCCAGCAGCATGACTAGCGGGAGAAGCGAGACCCAGTACTTC.

The CDR3 region is CASSYRGEAFF. CDR3 nucleotide sequence: TGTGCCAGCAGTTACCGGGGAGAAGCTTTCTTT. The V call is TRBV6-5, the J call TRBJ1-1; D uncertain. This CDR3 spans 11 amino acids. The V gene lost 2 bases and the J gene lost 8 bases, with 6 bases spanning the gap. Germline V gives CDR1 MNHEY, CDR2 SVGAGI.

The rearrangement uses TRBV2 and TRBJ1-1, with 8 nucleotides matching TRBD1. The CDR3 runs to 13 residues. The ends lost 8 bases at V and 5 bases at J; junction bases unmatched: 7. From germline, CDR1 is SNHLY and CDR2 FYNNEI. Written as DNA, the CDR3 is TGTGCCAGCGGCGGACAGGGTTGGACTGAAGCTTTCTTT. This sequence encodes CASGGQGWTEAFF. Full variable domain (missing parts from reference TRBV2 and TRBJ1-1): EPEVTQTPSHQVTQMGQEVILRCVPISNHLYFYWYRQILGQKVEFLVSFYNNEISEKSEIFDDQFSVERPDGSNFTLKIRSTKLEDSAMYFCASGGQGWTEAFFGQGTRLTVV.

V is TRBV4-1 and J is TRBJ2-2; 10 bases agree with TRBD2. Per germline, CDR1 MGHRA and CDR2 YSYEKL. V shed 6 bases and J 2 bases; nucleotides not matched to a gene: 12. The CDR3 has 18 amino acids. In DNA form, the CDR3 reads TGCGCCAGCAGGACAGCGGGAGGGGGGACTCTTAACACCGGGGAGCTGTTTTTT. Encoded protein: CASRTAGGGTLNTGELFF.

J is TRBJ1-2 and V is TRBV29-1, with 9 bases fitting TRBD1. The length of the CDR3 is 13 residues. The germline V gene encodes CDR1 SQVTM and CDR2 ANQGSEA. With V trimmed by 7 bases and J by 0 bases, 3 bases remained unmatched. Here the CDR3 DNA reads TGCAGCGCCCGGACAGGGGCTAACTATGGCTACACCTTC. Its protein product is CSARTGANYGYTF.

This chain connects TRBV28 to TRBJ1-2; the D is unclear. Trimming shortened V by 7 bases and J by 4 bases, and 7 bases separated the two germline ends. Germline V gives CDR1 MDHEN, CDR2 SYDVKM. The length of the CDR3 is 11 residues. Here the CDR3 reads CASTPGYGYTF. CDR3 DNA sequence: TGTGCCAGCACCCCAGGCTATGGCTACACCTTC.

There are a few counts of this clone. The J gene is TRBJ1-2, the V gene TRBV7-9, with D perhaps TRBD1 (5 bases). This CDR3 spans 14 amino acids. V was clipped by 3 bases and J by 0 bases, with 8 bases between them. Per the germline V gene, CDR1 is SEHNR and CDR2 is FQNEAQ (reference sequence). As DNA, the CDR3 is TGTGCCAGCAGCTTCGGGGGTACTAACTATGGCTACACCTTC. Translating it yields CASSFGGTNYGYTF.